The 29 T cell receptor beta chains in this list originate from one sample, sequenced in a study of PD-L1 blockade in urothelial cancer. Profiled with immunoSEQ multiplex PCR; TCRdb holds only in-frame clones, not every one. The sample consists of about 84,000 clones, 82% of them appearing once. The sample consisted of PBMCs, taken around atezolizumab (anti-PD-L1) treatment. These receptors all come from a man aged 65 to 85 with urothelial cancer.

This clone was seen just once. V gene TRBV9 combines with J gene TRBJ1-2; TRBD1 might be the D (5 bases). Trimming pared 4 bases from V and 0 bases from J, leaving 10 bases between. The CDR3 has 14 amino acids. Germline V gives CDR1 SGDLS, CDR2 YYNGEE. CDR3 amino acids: CASSSTTANYGYTF. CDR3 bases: TGTGCCAGCAGCTCGACGACAGCTAACTATGGCTACACCTTC. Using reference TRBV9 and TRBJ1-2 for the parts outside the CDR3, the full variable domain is DSGVTQTPKHLITATGQRVTLRCSPRSGDLSVYWYQQSLDQGLQFLIQYYNGEERAKGNILERFSAQQFPDLHSELNLSSLELGDSALYFCASSSTTANYGYTFGSGTRLTVV.

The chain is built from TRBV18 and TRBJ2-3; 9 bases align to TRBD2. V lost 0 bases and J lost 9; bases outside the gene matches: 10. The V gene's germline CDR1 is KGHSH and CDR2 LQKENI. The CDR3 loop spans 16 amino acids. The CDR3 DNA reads TGTGCCAGCTCACCACCGGCTAGCGGGGAGTTAGAGACGCAGTATTTT. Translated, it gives CASSPPASGELETQYF. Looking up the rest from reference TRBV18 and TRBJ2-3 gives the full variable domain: NAGVMQNPRHLVRRRGQEARLRCSPMKGHSHVYWYRQLPEEGLKFMVYLQKENIIDESGMPKERFSAEFPKEGPSILRIQQVVRGDSAAYFCASSPPASGELETQYFGPGTRLTVL.

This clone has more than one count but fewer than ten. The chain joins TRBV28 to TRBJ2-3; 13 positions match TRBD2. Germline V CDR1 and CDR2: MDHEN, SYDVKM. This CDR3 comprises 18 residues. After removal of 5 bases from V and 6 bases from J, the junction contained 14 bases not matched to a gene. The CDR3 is CASSLNPRLAGGADTQYF. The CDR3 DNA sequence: TGTGCCAGCAGTCTCAACCCCAGACTAGCGGGAGGAGCGGATACGCAGTATTTT.

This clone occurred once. DNA of the CDR3: TGTGCCAGTAGTGCGGGACTCGACTACGAGCAGTACTTC. Its translation: CASSAGLDYEQYF. The chain uses TRBV19 and TRBJ2-7, with a possible D match to TRBD2 (6 bases). This CDR3 is built from 13 residues. Between the trimmed V and J ends, which lost 5 bases and 3 bases, there was a span of 11 bases. Per the germline V gene, CDR1 is LNHDA and CDR2 is SQIVND (reference sequence).

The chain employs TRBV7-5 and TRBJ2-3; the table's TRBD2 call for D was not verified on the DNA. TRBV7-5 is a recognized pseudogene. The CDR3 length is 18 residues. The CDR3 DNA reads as TGTGCCAGAAGCTTAGTATGGGGCCTAGCGGGGCCCACAGATACGCAGTATTTT. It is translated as CARSLVWGLAGPTDTQYF.

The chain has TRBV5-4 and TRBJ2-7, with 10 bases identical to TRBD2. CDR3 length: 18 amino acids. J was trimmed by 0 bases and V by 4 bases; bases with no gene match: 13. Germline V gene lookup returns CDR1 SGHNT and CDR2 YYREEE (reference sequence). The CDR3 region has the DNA TGTGCCAGCAGCCCCCCAGGGGCTAGCGGGAGCCCCTCCTACGAGCAGTACTTC. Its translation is CASSPPGASGSPSYEQYF.

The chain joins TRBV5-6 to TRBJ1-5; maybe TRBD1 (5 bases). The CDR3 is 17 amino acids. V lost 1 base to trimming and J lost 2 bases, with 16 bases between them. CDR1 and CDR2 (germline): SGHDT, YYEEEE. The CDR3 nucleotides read TGTGCCAGCAGCTTGTACGGGCAGGGCATTGGCAATCAGCCCCAGCATTTT. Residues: CASSLYGQGIGNQPQHF.

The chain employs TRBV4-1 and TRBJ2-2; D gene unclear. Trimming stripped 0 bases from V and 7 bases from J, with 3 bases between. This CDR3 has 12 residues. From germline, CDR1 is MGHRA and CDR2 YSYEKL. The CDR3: CASSQDLGELFF. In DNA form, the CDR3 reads TGCGCCAGCAGCCAAGATCTCGGGGAGCTGTTTTTT.

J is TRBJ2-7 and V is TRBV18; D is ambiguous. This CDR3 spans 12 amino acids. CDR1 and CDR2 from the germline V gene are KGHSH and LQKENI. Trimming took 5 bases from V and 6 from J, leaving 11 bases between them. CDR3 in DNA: TGTGCCAGCTCATCACGGGCGCTCGAGCAGTACTTC. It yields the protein CASSSRALEQYF.

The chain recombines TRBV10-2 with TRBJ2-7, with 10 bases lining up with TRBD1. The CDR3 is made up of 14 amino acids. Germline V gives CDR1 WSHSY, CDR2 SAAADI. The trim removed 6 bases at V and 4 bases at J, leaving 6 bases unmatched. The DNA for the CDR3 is TGCGCCAGCAGGGAGGGACAGGGGAAGTACGAGCAGTACTTC. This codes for CASREGQGKYEQYF.

Here the CDR3 DNA reads TGTGCCAGCAGCGCCGGAGGCAGCTCCTATAATTCACCCCTCCACTTT. Residues: CASSAGGSSYNSPLHF. The genes are TRBV7-8 and TRBJ1-6, with D unclear. With 5 bases removed from V and 0 bases from J, the gap between germline ends came to 11 bases. This CDR3 contains 16 residues. CDR1 and CDR2 (germline): SGHVS, FQNEAQ.

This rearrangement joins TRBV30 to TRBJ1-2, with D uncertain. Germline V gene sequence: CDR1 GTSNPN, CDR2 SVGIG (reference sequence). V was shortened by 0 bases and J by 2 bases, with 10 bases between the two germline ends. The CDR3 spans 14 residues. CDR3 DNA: TGTGCCTGGAGTGTATCGGTCCTAAACTATGGCTACACCTTC. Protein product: CAWSVSVLNYGYTF.

The CDR3 loop reads CASSAQGLNYGYTF. In DNA, the CDR3 is TGTGCCAGCAGTGCACAGGGTTTGAACTATGGCTACACCTTC. J is TRBJ1-2 and V is TRBV6-5, with a tentative D call TRBD1 (6 bases). This CDR3 is 14 amino acids long. V lost 5 bases and J 2 bases, leaving 12 bases between the germline ends. Germline-derived CDR1 and CDR2 are MNHEY and SVGAGI.

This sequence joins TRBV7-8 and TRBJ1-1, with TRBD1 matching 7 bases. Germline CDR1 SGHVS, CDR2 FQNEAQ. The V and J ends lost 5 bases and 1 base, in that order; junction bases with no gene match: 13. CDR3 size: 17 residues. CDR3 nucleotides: TGTGCCAGCAGCGGCTGGGACCGAGGGGGCACGAACACTGAAGCTTTCTTT. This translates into CASSGWDRGGTNTEAFF.

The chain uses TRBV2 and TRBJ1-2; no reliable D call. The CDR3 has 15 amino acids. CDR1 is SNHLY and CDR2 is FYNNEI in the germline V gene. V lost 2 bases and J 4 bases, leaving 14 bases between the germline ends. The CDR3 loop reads CASSEWAGHSYGYTF. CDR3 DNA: TGTGCCAGCAGTGAATGGGCAGGCCATTCCTATGGCTACACCTTC.

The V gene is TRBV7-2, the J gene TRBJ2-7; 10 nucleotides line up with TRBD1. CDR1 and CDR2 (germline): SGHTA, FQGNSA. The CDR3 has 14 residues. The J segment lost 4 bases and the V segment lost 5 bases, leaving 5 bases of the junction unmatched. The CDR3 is CASSPTGQGYEQYF. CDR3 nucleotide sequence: TGTGCCAGCAGCCCCACGGGACAGGGGTACGAGCAGTACTTC.

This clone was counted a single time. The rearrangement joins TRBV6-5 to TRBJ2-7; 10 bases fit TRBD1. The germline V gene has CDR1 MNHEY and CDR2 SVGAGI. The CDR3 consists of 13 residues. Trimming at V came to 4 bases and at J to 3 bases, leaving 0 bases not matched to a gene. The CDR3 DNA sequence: TGTGCCAGCAGTTGGACAGGGGGCTACGAGCAGTACTTC. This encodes CASSWTGGYEQYF.

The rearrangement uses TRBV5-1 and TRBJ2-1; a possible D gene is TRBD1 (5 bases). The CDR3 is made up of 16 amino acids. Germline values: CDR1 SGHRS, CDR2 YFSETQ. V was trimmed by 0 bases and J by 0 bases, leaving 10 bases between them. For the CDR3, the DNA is TGCGCCAGCAGCTTGGGACAGAGTAGCTCCTACAATGAGCAGTTCTTC. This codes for CASSLGQSSSYNEQFF.

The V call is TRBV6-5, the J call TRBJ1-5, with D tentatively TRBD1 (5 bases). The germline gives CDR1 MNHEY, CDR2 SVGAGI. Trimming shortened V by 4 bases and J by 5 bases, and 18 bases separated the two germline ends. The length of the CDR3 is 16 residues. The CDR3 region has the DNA TGTGCCAGCAGTTCCCCAGGGTCGTCGGTTGATCAGCCCCAGCATTTT. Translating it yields CASSSPGSSVDQPQHF.

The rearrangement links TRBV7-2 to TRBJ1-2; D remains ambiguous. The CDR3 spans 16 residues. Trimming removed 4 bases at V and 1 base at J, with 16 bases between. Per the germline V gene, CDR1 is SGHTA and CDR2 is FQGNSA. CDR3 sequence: CASSSDSVANNYGYTF. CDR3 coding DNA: TGTGCCAGCAGCTCCGACTCAGTAGCGAATAACTATGGCTACACCTTC.

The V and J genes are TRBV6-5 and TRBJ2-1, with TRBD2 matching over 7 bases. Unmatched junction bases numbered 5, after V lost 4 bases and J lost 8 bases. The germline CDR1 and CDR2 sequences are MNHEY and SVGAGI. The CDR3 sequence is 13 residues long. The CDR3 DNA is TGTGCCAGCAGTTGGTCTAGCGGTTATGAGCAGTTCTTC. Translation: CASSWSSGYEQFF.

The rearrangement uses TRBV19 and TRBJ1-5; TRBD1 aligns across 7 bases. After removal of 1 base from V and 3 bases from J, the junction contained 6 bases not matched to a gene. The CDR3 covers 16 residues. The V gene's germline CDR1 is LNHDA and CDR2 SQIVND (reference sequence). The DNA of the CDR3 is TGTGCCAGTAGTATAGTCGGGGACAGCTACAATCAGCCCCAGCATTTT. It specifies CASSIVGDSYNQPQHF.

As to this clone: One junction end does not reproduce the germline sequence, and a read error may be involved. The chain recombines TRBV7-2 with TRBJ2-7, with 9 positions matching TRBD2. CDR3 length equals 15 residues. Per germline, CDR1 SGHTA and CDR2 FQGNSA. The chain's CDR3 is CASSLGPSGTYEQYF. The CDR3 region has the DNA TGTGCCAGCAGCTTAGGTCCTAGCGGGACCTACGAGCAGTATTTC.

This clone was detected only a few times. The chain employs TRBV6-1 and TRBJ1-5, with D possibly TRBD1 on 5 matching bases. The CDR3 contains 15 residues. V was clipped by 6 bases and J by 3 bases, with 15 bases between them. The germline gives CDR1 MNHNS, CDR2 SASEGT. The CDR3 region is CASSRSDSYNQPQHF. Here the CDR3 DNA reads TGTGCCAGCAGCAGATCAGACAGCTACAATCAGCCCCAGCATTTT.

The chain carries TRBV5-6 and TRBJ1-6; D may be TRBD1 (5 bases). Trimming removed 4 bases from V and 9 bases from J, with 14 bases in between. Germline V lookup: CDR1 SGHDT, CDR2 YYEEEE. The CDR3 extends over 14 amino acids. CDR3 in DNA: TGTGCCAGCAGCCCGGCGCGGGGGACTTCACCCCTCCACTTT. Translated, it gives CASSPARGTSPLHF. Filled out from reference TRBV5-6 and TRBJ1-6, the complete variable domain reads DAGVTQSPTHLIKTRGQQVTLRCSPKSGHDTVSWYQQALGQGPQFIFQYYEEEERQRGNFPDRFSGHQFPNYSSELNVNALLLGDSALYLCASSPARGTSPLHFGNGTRLTVT.

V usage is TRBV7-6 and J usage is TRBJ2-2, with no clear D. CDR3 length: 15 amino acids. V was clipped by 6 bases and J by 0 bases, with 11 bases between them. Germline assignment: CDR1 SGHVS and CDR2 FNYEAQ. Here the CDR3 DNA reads TGTGCCAGCAGTTACACGTTACCGAACACCGGGGAGCTGTTTTTT. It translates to CASSYTLPNTGELFF.

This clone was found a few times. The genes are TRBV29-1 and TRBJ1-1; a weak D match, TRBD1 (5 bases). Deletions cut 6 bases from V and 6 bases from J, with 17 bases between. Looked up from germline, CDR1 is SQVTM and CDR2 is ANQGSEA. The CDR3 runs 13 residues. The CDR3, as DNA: TGCAGCGTCCTGAATTCAGGGAATCCTGAAGCTTTCTTT. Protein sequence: CSVLNSGNPEAFF.

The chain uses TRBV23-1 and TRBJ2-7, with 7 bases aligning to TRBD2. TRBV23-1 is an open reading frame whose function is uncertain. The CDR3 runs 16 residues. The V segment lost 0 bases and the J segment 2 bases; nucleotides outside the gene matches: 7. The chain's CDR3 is CASSQSREKAAYEQYF. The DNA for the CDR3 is TGCGCCAGCAGTCAATCGCGGGAGAAAGCAGCCTACGAGCAGTACTTC.

The CDR3 region is CASSLALAANTDTQYF. In nucleotides, the CDR3 is TGCGCCAGCAGCTTGGCCCTAGCCGCGAACACAGATACGCAGTATTTT. V gene TRBV5-1 combines with J gene TRBJ2-3; TRBD2 might be the D (5 bases). Between the trimmed V and J ends, which lost 0 bases and 2 bases, there was a span of 13 bases. The CDR3 has 16 amino acids. CDR1 is SGHRS, CDR2 YFSETQ, per germline.